This T cell receptor beta chain appears in the sequencing data of a study of T cell repertoires in cytomegalovirus infection. The overall study: Both CMV infection and a matching HLA type were indicated by public TCR beta signatures. General observations from the study: Clonotypes of TCR beta that were HLA-C-restricted and CMV-specific dominated the ex vivo response. Carriers of CMV plus the relevant HLA were identified by cumulative public TCR beta family frequency.

V was clipped by 5 bases and J by 5 bases, with 19 bases between them. CDR3 length: 16 amino acids. Looked up from germline, CDR1 is SGHVS and CDR2 is FQNEAQ. Using its own MiXCR run on the reads, TCRdb lists one record per CDR3 protein. The data hold 200,000 or so distinct CDR3 sequences, with 15% to 20% observed a single time. This clonotype was found many times. Its specificity is unknown. Source material: PBMCs. The genes are TRBV7-8 and TRBJ2-1, with D maybe TRBD2 (6 bases). The TCR comes from a human donor in good health (CMV status not recorded). Some clones in this sample may be carry-over from other donors' samples. CDR3 in DNA: TGTGCCAGCAGCCTCCTACAGACTAGTCTGGACAATGAGCAGTTCTTC. It encodes CASSLLQTSLDNEQFF.